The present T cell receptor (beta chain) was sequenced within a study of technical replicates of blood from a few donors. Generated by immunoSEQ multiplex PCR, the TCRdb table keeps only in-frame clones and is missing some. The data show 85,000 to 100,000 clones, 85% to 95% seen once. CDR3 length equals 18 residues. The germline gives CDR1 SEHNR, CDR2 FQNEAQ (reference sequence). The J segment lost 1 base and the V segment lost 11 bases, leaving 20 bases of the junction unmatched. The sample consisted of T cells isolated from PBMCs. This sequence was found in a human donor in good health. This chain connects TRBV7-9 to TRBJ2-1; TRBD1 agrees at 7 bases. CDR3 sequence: CAHLKIQGEEGSYNEQFF. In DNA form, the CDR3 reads TGTGCCCACCTAAAGATCCAGGGGGAAGAAGGGTCCTACAATGAGCAGTTCTTC.